Below, 22 T cell receptor beta chains from the same sample are listed, as sequenced in a study of T cell responses to AZD1222 COVID-19 vaccine. Data came from immunoSEQ multiplex PCR; TCRdb stores just in-frame clones and leaves some out. This sample carries about 130,000 clones, about 87% of them seen once, and the ten largest clones take 4% to 5.5%. This specimen consisted of peripheral blood, obtained on day 0 of AZD1222 vaccination. Receptors were obtained from an adult in good health.

The chain employs TRBV6-1 and TRBJ1-1, with unresolved D. This CDR3 is built from 13 residues. CDR1 is MNHNS, CDR2 SASEGT, per germline. Trimming took 3 bases from V and 7 from J, leaving 12 bases between them. The CDR3 region has the DNA TGTGCCAGCAGTGACCAGTTTGACTTTGAAGCTTTCTTT. Translating it yields CASSDQFDFEAFF.

V is TRBV14 and J is TRBJ2-6, with D hard to call. The CDR3 consists of 18 residues. CDR1 is SGHDN, CDR2 FVKESK, per germline. V was clipped by 1 base and J by 0 bases, with 13 bases between them. The CDR3 spells CASSQVIGELSGANVLTF. The CDR3 DNA reads TGTGCCAGCAGCCAAGTCATTGGCGAACTCTCTGGGGCCAACGTCCTGACTTTC.

The chain couples TRBV6-6 to TRBJ2-3, with D hard to call. Germline V gene lookup returns CDR1 MNHNY and CDR2 SVGAGI (reference sequence). The V and J ends lost 4 bases and 5 bases respectively, with 7 bases between them. The CDR3 loop spans 12 amino acids. This chain's CDR3 is CASSSTGDTQYF. The CDR3 DNA follows: TGTGCCAGCAGTTCCACGGGAGATACGCAGTATTTT.

The chain uses TRBV5-6 and TRBJ1-3; D gene ambiguous. Germline values: CDR1 SGHDT, CDR2 YYEEEE. Trimming shortened V by 4 bases and J by 0 bases, and 17 bases separated the two germline ends. The CDR3 totals 17 residues. The CDR3 DNA is TGTGCCAGCAGCCGGGCGGGCCTGACCTTCTCTGGAAACACCATATATTTT. The encoded protein is CASSRAGLTFSGNTIYF.

This rearrangement joins TRBV23-1 to TRBJ2-1, with TRBD2 matching 8 bases. TRBV23-1 is classed as an ORF, of uncertain function. J was trimmed by 8 bases and V by 2 bases; bases with no gene match: 8. The CDR3 runs to 15 residues. CDR3 residues: CASSQREWREDEQFF. As DNA, the CDR3 is TGCGCCAGCAGTCAAAGGGAGTGGCGGGAGGATGAGCAGTTCTTC.

This CDR3 is CASSLPGLRETQYF. The CDR3 bases are TGTGCCAGCAGCTTACCGGGCCTGCGGGAGACCCAGTACTTC. The chain carries TRBV7-9 and TRBJ2-5; no clear D. Germline lookup yields CDR1 SEHNR and CDR2 FQNEAQ (reference sequence). V was clipped by 2 bases and J by 5 bases, with 12 bases between them. The CDR3 runs to 14 residues.

In its sample, this clone was seen once. The chain is built from TRBV11-2 and TRBJ2-7; D is undetermined. Trimming removed 5 bases from V and 3 bases from J, with 8 bases in between. Germline V CDR1 and CDR2: SGHAT, FQNNGV. The CDR3 has 12 residues. The DNA of the CDR3 is TGTGCCAGCAGCGCAGAATACTACGAGCAGTACTTC. Protein: CASSAEYYEQYF.

This chain joins TRBV5-3 and TRBJ2-2, with D hard to call. TRBV5-3 is identified as an open reading frame with a role that is uncertain. The V gene lost 0 bases and the J gene lost 4 bases, with 10 bases spanning the gap. The CDR3 has 15 residues. The CDR3 sequence is CARSLGGAGTGELFF. CDR3 in DNA: TGTGCCAGAAGCTTGGGAGGCGCCGGCACCGGGGAGCTGTTTTTT.

This rearrangement joins TRBV28 to TRBJ1-2; D unclear. The CDR3 has 15 amino acids. The V gene's germline CDR1 is MDHEN and CDR2 SYDVKM. Between the trimmed V and J ends, which lost 3 bases and 0 bases, there was a span of 11 bases. CDR3 nucleotides: TGTGCCAGCAGTTTCGGAGGGCCTGCTAACTATGGCTACACCTTC. This sequence encodes CASSFGGPANYGYTF.

The rearrangement links TRBV7-2 to TRBJ2-3, with 13 bases matching TRBD2. Trimming at V came to 10 bases and at J to 5 bases, leaving 6 bases not matched to a gene. Germline loops: CDR1 SGHTA, CDR2 FQGNSA. CDR3 length: 14 amino acids. The CDR3 protein is CATELAGGRDTQYF. CDR3 coding DNA: TGTGCCACGGAACTAGCGGGGGGGCGAGATACGCAGTATTTT.

Note on this clone: Other DNA variants within this sample encode the same CDR3. CDR3 DNA sequence: TGTGCTACCGGGGAGGGAGTCGAGCAGTACTTC. Protein product: CATGEGVEQYF. The chain uses TRBV24-1 and TRBJ2-7; 7 nucleotides line up with TRBD2. This CDR3 is built from 11 residues. Per the germline V gene, CDR1 is KGHDR and CDR2 is SFDVKD.

CDR3 protein: CASSLDTTEAFF. CDR3 bases: TGCGCCAGCAGCTTGGATACCACTGAAGCTTTCTTT. V usage is TRBV5-1 and J usage is TRBJ1-1; D is uncertain. Germline loops: CDR1 SGHRS, CDR2 YFSETQ. The CDR3 consists of 12 residues. The V gene lost 0 bases and the J gene lost 4 bases, with 4 bases spanning the gap.

The chain employs TRBV9 and TRBJ2-1; TRBD2 is a possible D gene (6 bases). Between the trimmed V and J ends, which lost 7 bases and 2 bases, there was a span of 13 bases. There are 14 residues in the CDR3. The germline CDR1 and CDR2 sequences are SGDLS and YYNGEE. The DNA for the CDR3 is TGTGCCAGCTCCAGCTGGGGGGCCTACAATGAGCAGTTCTTC. Translated: CASSSWGAYNEQFF.

J is TRBJ1-4 and V is TRBV7-2, with D hard to call. Germline V gene lookup returns CDR1 SGHTA and CDR2 FQGNSA. V was cut by 1 base and J by 4 bases, with 13 bases left in between. The CDR3 sequence is 16 residues long. In nucleotides, the CDR3 is TGTGCCAGCAGCTTAGTGGGGTCGGCAGTTAATGAAAAACTGTTTTTT. Its protein is CASSLVGSAVNEKLFF.

The genes are TRBV25-1 and TRBJ1-2, with TRBD1 identical over 10 bases. After removal of 6 bases from V and 0 bases from J, the junction contained 1 base not matched to a gene. Germline CDR1 reads MGHDK; CDR2 reads SYGVNS. This CDR3 region has 14 residues. CDR3 nucleotides: TGTGCCAGCAGAGGACAGGGGGCTAACTATGGCTACACCTTC. It encodes CASRGQGANYGYTF.

This chain links TRBV2 with TRBJ1-2; 8 bases line up with TRBD1. The CDR3 length is 12 residues. Germline values: CDR1 SNHLY, CDR2 FYNNEI. Trimming cost V 6 bases and J 8 bases; bases outside gene matches: 5. The CDR3 nucleotides are TGTGCCAGCAGAGGACAGGGCTGGGGCTACACCTTC. It encodes CASRGQGWGYTF.

The genes are TRBV9 and TRBJ2-5; 7 nucleotides match TRBD2. CDR3 length: 16 amino acids. Per the germline V gene, CDR1 is SGDLS and CDR2 is YYNGEE. Trimming took 0 bases from V and 1 from J; bases not matched to a gene: 6. The CDR3 loop reads CASSVASGRGQETQYF. The CDR3 DNA reads as TGTGCCAGCAGCGTAGCTTCAGGGAGGGGCCAAGAGACCCAGTACTTC.

The chain joins TRBV19 to TRBJ1-4, with 8 bases aligning to TRBD1. The CDR3 totals 14 residues. Germline V gene data show CDR1 as LNHDA and CDR2 as SQIVND (reference sequence). The trim removed 6 bases at V and 8 bases at J, leaving 8 bases unmatched. The DNA of the CDR3 is TGTGCCAGTAGCCTCGACAGGGGCCGAGAAAAACTGTTTTTT. Translating gives CASSLDRGREKLFF. Looking up the rest from reference TRBV19 and TRBJ1-4 gives the full variable domain: DGGITQSPKYLFRKEGQNVTLSCEQNLNHDAMYWYRQDPGQGLRLIYYSQIVNDFQKGDIAEGYSVSREKKESFPLTVTSAQKNPTAFYLCASSLDRGREKLFFGSGTQLSVL.

This rearrangement joins TRBV7-2 to TRBJ2-7; 10 bases are a match to TRBD2. The germline gives CDR1 SGHTA, CDR2 FQGNSA. V was clipped by 1 base and J by 4 bases; unmatched bases: 4. The CDR3 is 15 amino acids. Here the CDR3 reads CASSLGLAGVYEQYF. CDR3 DNA: TGTGCCAGCAGCTTAGGGCTAGCGGGAGTTTACGAGCAGTACTTC.

The V and J genes are TRBV12-3 or TRBV12-4 and TRBJ1-4; D not resolved. The CDR3 totals 13 residues. V lost 2 bases to trimming and J lost 4 bases, with 5 bases between them. This CDR3 reads CASSLTVNEKLFF. The DNA of the CDR3 is TGTGCCAGCAGTTTAACAGTTAATGAAAAACTGTTTTTT.

V gene TRBV5-4 combines with J gene TRBJ2-5, with D tentatively TRBD2 (6 bases). V gave up 5 bases and J gave up 5 bases, with 28 bases separating them. This CDR3 has 18 residues. Germline loops: CDR1 SGHNT, CDR2 YYREEE (reference sequence). The CDR3 reads CASRSRRTGLLHSETQYF. The CDR3 DNA reads TGTGCCAGCAGGTCCCGACGCACCGGACTACTCCATTCGGAGACCCAGTACTTC.

The chain has TRBV28 and TRBJ2-1; D is perhaps TRBD2 (6 bases). V was shortened by 5 bases and J by 7 bases, with 12 bases between the two germline ends. Germline V CDR1 and CDR2: MDHEN, SYDVKM. The CDR3 contains 13 residues. The CDR3 DNA is TGTGCCAGCAGTCCTGGAGGGCGGAATGAGCAGTTCTTC. Its translation: CASSPGGRNEQFF.